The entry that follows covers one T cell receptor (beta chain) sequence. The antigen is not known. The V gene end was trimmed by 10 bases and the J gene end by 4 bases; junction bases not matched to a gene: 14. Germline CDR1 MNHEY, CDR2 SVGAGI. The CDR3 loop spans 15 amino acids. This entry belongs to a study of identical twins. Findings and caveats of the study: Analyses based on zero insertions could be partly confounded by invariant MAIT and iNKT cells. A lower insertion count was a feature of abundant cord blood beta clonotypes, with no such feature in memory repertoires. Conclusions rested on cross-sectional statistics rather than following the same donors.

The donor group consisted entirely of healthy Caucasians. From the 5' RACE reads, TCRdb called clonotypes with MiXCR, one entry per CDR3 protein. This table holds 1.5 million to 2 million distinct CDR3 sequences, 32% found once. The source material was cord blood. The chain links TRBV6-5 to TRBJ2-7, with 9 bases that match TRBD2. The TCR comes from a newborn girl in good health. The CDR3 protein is CANRYLLAGPYEQYF. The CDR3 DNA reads TGTGCCAACCGGTATCTGCTAGCGGGGCCATACGAGCAGTACTTC.